This T cell receptor beta chain stems from a study of blood T cells in healthy people across ages. Study results and limitations: Without sorted subsets, naive and antigen-experienced compartments could not be conclusively compared. Estimated diversity across one million T cells was deemed an underestimate. In these data, TCR beta diversity tracked strongly with naive T cell percentage.

Through a sample-barcoded 5' primer and a J-beta primer mix, a second PCR was run for 7 to 11 cycles. MiXCR, applied by TCRdb to the 5' RACE reads, yields one record per CDR3 protein. The table records around 650,000 distinct CDR3 sequences, 40% to 50% of them present only once. Comment on this clonotype: What it recognizes is unknown.

The study drew donors from healthy Caucasian individuals in Russia aged about 6 to 90. This CDR3 has 15 amino acids. V was clipped by 2 bases and J by 7 bases; unmatched bases: 4. Germline-derived CDR1 and CDR2 are WNHNN and SYGVQD (reference sequence). The clonotype was recovered from a man older than 75 in good health. The chain recombines TRBV10-1 with TRBJ2-1, with 11 nucleotides matching TRBD2. Sequencing was done on a sample of blood. The CDR3 spells CASSETSGGENEQFF. Here the CDR3 DNA reads TGCGCCAGCAGTGAGACTAGCGGGGGCGAGAATGAGCAGTTCTTC.